The 18 T cell receptor beta chains below all came from one sample that was sequenced in a study of T cell changes during pregnancy in multiple sclerosis. The method was immunoSEQ multiplex PCR; TCRdb's version includes in-frame clones alone and lacks a portion of them. The profile covers approximately 21,000 clones, with approximately 86% appearing a single time and less than 20% taken by the ten largest. The source was CD8+ T cells from peripheral blood mononuclear cells, collected in the first trimester of pregnancy. Receptors originate from a female donor in good health, enrolled as a control in a pregnancy study.

The J gene is TRBJ1-4, the V gene TRBV5-6, with D perhaps TRBD1 (6 bases). Germline V lookup: CDR1 SGHDT, CDR2 YYEEEE. The CDR3 runs 15 residues. V shed 2 bases and J shed 8 bases, with 16 bases lying between them. CDR3 sequence (DNA): TGTGCCAGCAGCTTTAACAGGGAGTCGGGAGAAAAACTGTTTTTT. This codes for CASSFNRESGEKLFF. The full variable domain, in which reference TRBV5-6 and TRBJ1-4 provide the parts outside the CDR3, is DAGVTQSPTHLIKTRGQQVTLRCSPKSGHDTVSWYQQALGQGPQFIFQYYEEEERQRGNFPDRFSGHQFPNYSSELNVNALLLGDSALYLCASSFNRESGEKLFFGSGTQLSVL.

V is TRBV5-6 and J is TRBJ2-7; 8 nucleotides align to TRBD1. Germline CDR1 and CDR2: SGHDT and YYEEEE. The CDR3 is 14 residues long. Trimming removed 4 bases from V and 2 bases from J; junction bases left unmatched: 5. The CDR3 reads CASSRDRGPYEQYF. CDR3 sequence (DNA): TGTGCCAGCAGCCGAGACAGGGGCCCCTACGAGCAGTACTTC.

The gene calls are TRBV5-1 and TRBJ1-1; 7 nucleotides line up with TRBD1. This CDR3 comprises 14 residues. Per the germline V gene, CDR1 is SGHRS and CDR2 is YFSETQ. Unmatched junction bases numbered 6, after V lost 0 bases and J lost 7 bases. The CDR3 protein is CASSLGGTVIEAFF. The CDR3 DNA follows: TGCGCCAGCAGCTTGGGGGGGACAGTTATTGAAGCTTTCTTT.

V and J are TRBV5-8 and TRBJ2-1, with TRBD2 matching over 11 bases. Unmatched junction bases numbered 7, after V lost 0 bases and J lost 5 bases. This CDR3 region has 17 residues. Germline CDR1 and CDR2: SGHTS and YDEGEE. This CDR3 is CASSLGATSGTNNEQFF. DNA for the CDR3: TGTGCCAGCAGCTTGGGGGCGACTAGCGGGACAAACAATGAGCAGTTCTTC. The variable domain in full, completed from reference TRBV5-8 and TRBJ2-1, reads EAGVTQSPTHLIKTRGQQATLRCSPISGHTSVYWYQQALGLGLQFLLWYDEGEERNRGNFPPRFSGRQFPNYSSELNVNALELEDSALYLCASSLGATSGTNNEQFFGPGTRLTVL.

The J gene is TRBJ1-5, the V gene TRBV28; possibly TRBD1 for D (5 bases). Germline-derived CDR1 and CDR2 are MDHEN and SYDVKM. With 2 bases removed from V and 0 bases from J, the gap between germline ends came to 11 bases. The CDR3 runs 16 residues. As DNA, the CDR3 is TGTGCCAGCAGTTTAGTCGGCAGGGATAGCAATCAGCCCCAGCATTTT. Encoded protein: CASSLVGRDSNQPQHF.

The V call is TRBV13, the J call TRBJ2-1; TRBD1 agrees at 8 bases. The junction had 3 bases not matched to a gene; V was cut back by 2 bases and J by 3 bases. CDR1 and CDR2 (germline): PRHDT, FYEKMQ (reference sequence). The CDR3 sequence is 15 residues long. DNA of the CDR3: TGTGCCAGCAGCTTACAGGGGGCTGGCTACAATGAGCAGTTCTTC. Amino acid sequence: CASSLQGAGYNEQFF.

The genes are TRBV27 and TRBJ2-1, with 12 bases fitting TRBD1. This CDR3 comprises 13 residues. V was clipped by 5 bases and J by 8 bases; unmatched bases: 1. Per germline, CDR1 MNHEY and CDR2 SMNVEV (reference sequence). The CDR3 loop reads CASSGDRGHEQFF. The CDR3 DNA reads as TGTGCCAGCAGTGGGGACAGGGGGCATGAGCAGTTCTTC.

V usage is TRBV5-8 and J usage is TRBJ2-6; D not certain. This CDR3 is built from 14 residues. Trimming removed 2 bases from V and 2 bases from J, with 5 bases in between. Germline lookup yields CDR1 SGHTS and CDR2 YDEGEE. CDR3 in amino acids: CASSFGPGANVLTF. Written as DNA, the CDR3 is TGTGCCAGCAGCTTTGGCCCTGGGGCCAACGTCCTGACTTTC.

The CDR3 DNA follows: TGTGCCATCAGTGGAGGCCCGGGTGAGCAGTTCTTC. Its translation: CAISGGPGEQFF. The chain couples TRBV10-3 to TRBJ2-1; D unresolved. Per germline, CDR1 ENHRY and CDR2 SYGVKD. Trimming took off 4 bases at V and 9 bases at J, with 10 bases between the two ends. The CDR3 has 12 residues.

The chain is built from TRBV5-6 and TRBJ1-5; unclear D gene. Per germline, CDR1 SGHDT and CDR2 YYEEEE. V lost 1 base, J lost 4 bases, and 9 bases lay in between. CDR3 length: 14 amino acids. The CDR3 DNA is TGTGCCAGCAGCTTGATCCGAGGGAATCAGCCCCAGCATTTT. As protein: CASSLIRGNQPQHF.

The gene calls are TRBV4-1 and TRBJ2-3, with 7 positions matching TRBD2. The CDR3 consists of 16 residues. The germline V gene encodes CDR1 MGHRA and CDR2 YSYEKL. V shed 3 bases, J shed 2 bases, and the junction held 8 bases outside the gene matches. The CDR3 spells CASSHRERGSTDTQYF. In DNA form, the CDR3 reads TGCGCCAGCAGCCATCGCGAGCGGGGATCCACAGATACGCAGTATTTT.

This clone was counted ten times or more. The rearrangement links TRBV4-3 to TRBJ2-6; TRBD2 matches 7 bases. The CDR3 runs 18 residues. Germline V gene lookup returns CDR1 LGHNA and CDR2 YSLEER. Trimming at V came to 1 base and at J to 0 bases, leaving 6 bases not matched to a gene. CDR3 DNA sequence: TGCGCCAGCAGCCAAGCTGGGGAGGGCTCCTCTGGGGCCAACGTCCTGACTTTC. Protein product: CASSQAGEGSSGANVLTF.

V usage is TRBV4-2 and J usage is TRBJ2-1; the D gene is possibly TRBD1 (5 bases). Germline values: CDR1 LGHNA, CDR2 YNFKEQ. The CDR3 has 11 residues. Between the trimmed V and J ends, which lost 6 bases and 12 bases, there was a span of 12 bases. CDR3 in amino acids: CASSSGLVQFF. DNA for the CDR3: TGTGCCAGCAGTTCAGGGCTGGTGCAGTTCTTC.

The chain combines TRBV5-5 with TRBJ2-7; 9 bases map to TRBD1. Trimming at V came to 3 bases and at J to 4 bases, leaving 8 bases not matched to a gene. The CDR3 spans 15 residues. Looked up from germline, CDR1 is SGHKS and CDR2 is YYEKEE (reference sequence). CDR3 in DNA: TGTGCCAGCAGCTCACCCGGGACAGGGAGATACGAGCAGTACTTC. Protein sequence: CASSSPGTGRYEQYF.

DNA for the CDR3: TGTGCCAGCAGTTACTCGCACAACAATGAGCAGTTCTTC. This translates into CASSYSHNNEQFF. V usage is TRBV6-5 and J usage is TRBJ2-1, with unresolved D. Germline V CDR1 and CDR2: MNHEY, SVGAGI. V shed 0 bases and J shed 5 bases, with 5 bases lying between them. The CDR3 consists of 13 residues.

For the CDR3, the DNA is TGTGCCAGCAGTTCTACAGGGGGCGGTCCCGGCTACACCTTC. Protein product: CASSSTGGGPGYTF. V and J are TRBV6-6 and TRBJ1-2, with 9 bases matching TRBD1. The CDR3 extends over 14 amino acids. J was trimmed by 8 bases and V by 4 bases; bases with no gene match: 8. Looked up from germline, CDR1 is MNHNY and CDR2 is SVGAGI (reference sequence).

This clone has a count of ten or more. The chain has TRBV5-1 and TRBJ2-7, with 10 nucleotides matching TRBD2. With 4 bases clipped from V and 3 bases from J, the junction kept 7 bases outside the gene matches. The germline gives CDR1 SGHRS, CDR2 YFSETQ. CDR3 length: 15 residues. This CDR3 reads CASSPGLALNYEQYF. As DNA, the CDR3 is TGCGCCAGCAGCCCGGGACTAGCGCTGAACTACGAGCAGTACTTC.

The chain joins TRBV6-1 to TRBJ1-3; 9 bases are shared with TRBD1. Germline V lookup: CDR1 MNHNS, CDR2 SASEGT. V dropped 3 bases and J dropped 2; count of bases not matched to a gene: 5. CDR3 length equals 16 residues. CDR3: CASSEPGTGPGNTIYF. DNA of the CDR3: TGTGCCAGCAGTGAGCCCGGGACAGGGCCTGGAAACACCATATATTTT.